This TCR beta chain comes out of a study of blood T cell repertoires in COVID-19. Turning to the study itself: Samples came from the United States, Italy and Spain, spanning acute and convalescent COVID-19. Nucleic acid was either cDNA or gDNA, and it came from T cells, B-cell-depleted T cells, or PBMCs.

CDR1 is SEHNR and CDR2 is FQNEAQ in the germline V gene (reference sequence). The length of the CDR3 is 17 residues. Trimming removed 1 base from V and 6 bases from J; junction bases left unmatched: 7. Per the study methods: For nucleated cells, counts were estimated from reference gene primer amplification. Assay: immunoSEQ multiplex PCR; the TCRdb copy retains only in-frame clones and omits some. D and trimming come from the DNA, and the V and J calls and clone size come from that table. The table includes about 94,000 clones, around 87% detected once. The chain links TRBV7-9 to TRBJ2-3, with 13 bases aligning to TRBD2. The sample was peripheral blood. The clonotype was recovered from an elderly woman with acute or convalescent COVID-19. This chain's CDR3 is CASSLGGTSGNGDTQYF. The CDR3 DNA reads TGTGCCAGCAGCTTAGGGGGGACTAGCGGGAATGGGGATACGCAGTATTTT.